In its sample, the clone carrying this T cell receptor beta chain was seen a few times. Produced via immunoSEQ multiplex PCR; TCRdb's table is partial and in-frame only. The data contain 150,000 to 200,000 clones, 87% of them singletons. This entry belongs to a study of Ad26.COV2.S vaccination and SARS-CoV-2 variants. Sequenced material: peripheral blood, taken after recovery from COVID-19. The sequence came from a human donor who had recovered from COVID-19.

This chain's CDR3 is CASSQEGSPLHF. As DNA, the CDR3 is TGTGCCAGCAGCCAAGAAGGTTCACCCCTCCACTTT. The chain couples TRBV3-1 (or the pseudogene TRBV3-2) to TRBJ1-6; D ambiguous. The CDR3 sequence is 12 residues long. Trimming cost V 0 bases and J 9 bases, with 3 bases left between them. The germline V gene encodes CDR1 LGHDT and CDR2 YNNKEL (reference sequence).